This TCR beta chain derives from a study of OX40 agonist ivuxolimab in advanced cancers. As to this clone: Its antigen is not identified.

Overall study results and limits: Among the least clonally expanded were partial responders at 0.1-3.0 mg/kg.

The assay was immunoSEQ multiplex PCR, and TCRdb's table has in-frame clones only and misses some. The table records some 83,000 clones, around nine tenths of them present only once. After removal of 4 bases from V and 3 bases from J, the junction contained 5 bases not matched to a gene. The CDR3 totals 14 residues. Germline CDR1 is SGHNT and CDR2 is YYREEE (reference sequence). Sequenced here: CD4+ or CD8+ T cells sorted from blood, sampled in a trial of the OX40 agonist ivuxolimab. The sequence derives from an adult with an advanced solid tumor such as melanoma, head and neck, liver or kidney cancer. V is TRBV5-4 and J is TRBJ2-7, with TRBD2 matching over 9 bases. CDR3 sequence (DNA): TGTGCCAGCAGCCGAGGCGGGGGGGACTACGAGCAGTACTTC. Encoded protein: CASSRGGGDYEQYF.